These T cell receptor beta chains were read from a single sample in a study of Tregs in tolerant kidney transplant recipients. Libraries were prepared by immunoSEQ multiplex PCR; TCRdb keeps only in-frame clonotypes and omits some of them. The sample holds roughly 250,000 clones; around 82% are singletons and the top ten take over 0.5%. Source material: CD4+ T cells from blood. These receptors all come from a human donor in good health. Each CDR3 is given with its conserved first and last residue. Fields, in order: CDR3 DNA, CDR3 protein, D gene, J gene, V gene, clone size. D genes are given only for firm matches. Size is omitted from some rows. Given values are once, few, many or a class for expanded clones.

TGTGCCAGCAGTAACAGGGCAACTAATGAAAAACTGTTTTTT	CASSNRATNEKLFF	-	TRBJ1-4	TRBV2	-
TGTGCCAGCAGTTACAGGCAGGGCACTGAAGCTTTCTTT	CASSYRQGTEAFF	-	TRBJ1-1	TRBV6-5	-
TGTGCCAGCAGTGTCATCTACCGGGATGAGCAGTTCTTC	CASSVIYRDEQFF	-	TRBJ2-1	TRBV6-4	few
TGTGCCAGCGGGGTAGACAGGCTGAACACTGAAGCTTTCTTT	CASGVDRLNTEAFF	-	TRBJ1-1	TRBV6-1	-
TGTGCCAGCAGCCTCTATATGGGACAGGGATTAACTGAAGCTTTCTTT	CASSLYMGQGLTEAFF	TRBD1	TRBJ1-1	TRBV5-4	-
TGTGCCAGCAGCTATGGGCCAGCTAACTATGGCTACACCTTC	CASSYGPANYGYTF	-	TRBJ1-2	TRBV7-9	few
TGTGCTAGCAGCGTACTTAGGGGGGCTGAGACCCAGTACTTC	CASSVLRGAETQYF	-	TRBJ2-5	TRBV7-7	-
TGTGCCAGCTCAGAACAGGGAACCGCAGATACGCAGTATTTT	CASSEQGTADTQYF	-	TRBJ2-3	TRBV18	-
TGCAGCGCATACCGGCCCCCAATCTACAATGAGCAGTTCTTC	CSAYRPPIYNEQFF	-	TRBJ2-1	TRBV29-1	-
TGCAGCGTTGATACGGGCAGACATAAAGAGACCCAGTACTTC	CSVDTGRHKETQYF	-	TRBJ2-5	TRBV29-1	-
TGCGCCAGCAGTCCTGCCCGCCTAGCGGTTTCCACCGGGGAGCTGTTTTTT	CASSPARLAVSTGELFF	TRBD2	TRBJ2-2	TRBV4-1	-
TGTGCCAGCAGCTCACAGCGGGAGTGGACGGGAGGGGCCAACGTCCTGACTTTC	CASSSQREWTGGANVLTF	TRBD2	TRBJ2-6	TRBV13	-
TGTGCCAGCTCACCTTACACAGATACGCAGTATTTT	CASSPYTDTQYF	-	TRBJ2-3	TRBV18	few
TGTGCCAGCCGTACGGGGTTGCCTGGAAACACCATATATTTT	CASRTGLPGNTIYF	-	TRBJ1-3	TRBV19	-
TGTGCCAGCAGTGAAGGACCGGACAGGGGACATGGCTACACCTTC	CASSEGPDRGHGYTF	TRBD1	TRBJ1-2	TRBV6-1	-
TGTGCCTGGAGTCGGGTTTACAATGAGCAGTTCTTC	CAWSRVYNEQFF	-	TRBJ2-1	TRBV30	-
TGTGCCAGCAGTTACGACGATCAGCCCCAGCATTTT	CASSYDDQPQHF	-	TRBJ1-5	TRBV6-6	few
TGTGCCAGCAGCTTAGTGGGACAGGGAGGTGAAAAACTGTTTTTT	CASSLVGQGGEKLFF	TRBD1	TRBJ1-4	TRBV11-2	-
TGCGCCAGCAGCTTAAACCCAGGGGGCTACGAGCAGTACTTC	CASSLNPGGYEQYF	TRBD1	TRBJ2-7	TRBV5-1	-
TGCAGCGTTGAGGATTGGGGCTATGGCTACACCTTC	CSVEDWGYGYTF	-	TRBJ1-2	TRBV29-1	-
TGCGCCAGCAGTGAGATTCTTGAGACAGGGGTAGCCAAAAACATTCAGTACTTC	CASSEILETGVAKNIQYF	TRBD1	TRBJ2-4	TRBV10-2	-
TGTGCCAGCAGCGCGACAGGGGACAACTATGGCTACACCTTC	CASSATGDNYGYTF	TRBD1	TRBJ1-2	TRBV6-4	-
TGTGCCAGCAGTTTGTCCCCCCCCCTTTGGGGGCATTACAAAAACATTCAGTACTTC	CASSLSPPLWGHYKNIQYF	-	TRBJ2-4	TRBV27	-
TGTGCCAGCAGAAAGGAGAACTCTGGAAACACCATATATTTT	CASRKENSGNTIYF	-	TRBJ1-3	TRBV6-5	-
TGTGCCAGCAGCGTAGCATCAGGGTTGGGAGAGACCCAGTACTTC	CASSVASGLGETQYF	-	TRBJ2-5	TRBV9	-
TGCGCCAGCAGCTTGGATGACAGGGCCGGGAGCTATGGCTACACCTTC	CASSLDDRAGSYGYTF	TRBD1	TRBJ1-2	TRBV5-1	few
TGTGCCTCGCCGCCCGGACTAGCGGGGCAGGCGAACACCGGGGAGCTGTTTTTT	CASPPGLAGQANTGELFF	TRBD2	TRBJ2-2	TRBV30	-
TGTGCCAGCAGCTTAGACATTTTTGGGACAGGCTACGAGCAGTACTTC	CASSLDIFGTGYEQYF	TRBD1	TRBJ2-7	TRBV7-2	-
TGTGCCAGCAGTGAACCGAGGACTAGCCAAGAGACCCAGTACTTC	CASSEPRTSQETQYF	TRBD2	TRBJ2-5	TRBV25-1	-
TGCGCCAGCAGCTTGGCTTCTTCCTACAATGAGCAGTTCTTC	CASSLASSYNEQFF	-	TRBJ2-1	TRBV5-1	-
TGTGCCACCAGCCCCTCGCCCGGGCAGTCCTTGACCCAGTACTTC	CATSPSPGQSLTQYF	-	TRBJ2-5	TRBV15	-
TGTGCCAGCAGCTTTTGGACAGTCTTTAATTCACCCCTCCACTTT	CASSFWTVFNSPLHF	-	TRBJ1-6	TRBV5-6	-
TGCGCCAGCAGCTTAGCGGGGTCCCTCCAGTATTTT	CASSLAGSLQYF	TRBD2	TRBJ2-3	TRBV5-1	-
TGTGCCAGCAGCATCCGGACAGGAACTCCTCTCTACGAGCAGTACTTC	CASSIRTGTPLYEQYF	TRBD1	TRBJ2-7	TRBV9	-
TGTGCCAGCAGCCCAACCGGACTAGCGGGAGATTACACCGGGGAGCTGTTTTTT	CASSPTGLAGDYTGELFF	TRBD2	TRBJ2-2	TRBV4-2	few
TGTGCCAGCAGCCCTCTGGGGGGACAGGGTGCACATGAGCAGTTCTTC	CASSPLGGQGAHEQFF	TRBD1	TRBJ2-1	TRBV7-3	-
TGTGCCAGCAGCGTCCGGGACAGGGTGATCGGCTCTGGAAACACCATATATTTT	CASSVRDRVIGSGNTIYF	TRBD1	TRBJ1-3	TRBV7-8	-
TGTGCCAGCAGAGGGACCCACACCGGGGAGCTGTTTTTT	CASRGTHTGELFF	-	TRBJ2-2	TRBV28	-
TGCGCCAGCAGCTTGGATTCCCGAGGAGATGGCTACACCTTC	CASSLDSRGDGYTF	-	TRBJ1-2	TRBV5-1	-
TGTGCCAGCAGCCAAGGACAGGGACGGAGGGACAATGAGCAGTTCTTC	CASSQGQGRRDNEQFF	-	TRBJ2-1	TRBV14	-
TGTGCCAGCGGATTTGAAGCTTTCTTT	CASGFEAFF	-	TRBJ1-1	TRBV2	-
TGTGCCAGTGTCCGGGAGTGGGGGAACACTGAAGCTTTCTTT	CASVREWGNTEAFF	-	TRBJ1-1	TRBV19	-